The sequence of this T cell receptor beta chain was determined in a study of shared clonotypes between healthy human individuals. The table came from immunoSEQ multiplex PCR; TCRdb's copy has only in-frame clones and leaves some out. The data hold more than 2,000,000 clones, with just over 90% observed a single time. Study outcomes and limitations: In having few donors, the study represented limited genetic and exposure-history diversity.

The CDR3 sequence is 14 residues long. Germline V gene data show CDR1 as SNHLY and CDR2 as FYNNEI. The V end lost 2 bases, the J end lost 2 bases, and 7 bases lay between the germline ends. Negatively enriched CD4+ T cells were divided by CD45RA into naive and memory. As concerns this clone: Its antigen is currently unknown.

The rearrangement joins TRBV2 to TRBJ1-5; unclear D gene. The sequencing input was naive CD4+ T cells sorted from blood. Subset specified: CD45RA+ positively selected. This TCR came from a man aged 18 to 35 in good health. The CDR3 DNA reads TGTGCCAGCAGTGAACAGAAGGGCAATCAGCCCCAGCATTTT. This translates into CASSEQKGNQPQHF.